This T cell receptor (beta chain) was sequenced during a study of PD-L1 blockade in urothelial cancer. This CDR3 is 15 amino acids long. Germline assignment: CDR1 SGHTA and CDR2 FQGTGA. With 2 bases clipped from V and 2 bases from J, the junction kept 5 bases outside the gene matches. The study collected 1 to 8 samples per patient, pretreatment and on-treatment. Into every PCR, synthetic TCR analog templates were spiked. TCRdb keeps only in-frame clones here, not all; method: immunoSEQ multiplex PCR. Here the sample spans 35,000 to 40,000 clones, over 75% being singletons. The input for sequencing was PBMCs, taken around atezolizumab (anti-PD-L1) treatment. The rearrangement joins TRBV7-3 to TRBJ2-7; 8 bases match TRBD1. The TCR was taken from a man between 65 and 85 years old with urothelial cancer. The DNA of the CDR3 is TGTGCCAGCAGCTTAGCAGGACAGGGTCCCTACGAGCAGTACTTC. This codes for CASSLAGQGPYEQYF.